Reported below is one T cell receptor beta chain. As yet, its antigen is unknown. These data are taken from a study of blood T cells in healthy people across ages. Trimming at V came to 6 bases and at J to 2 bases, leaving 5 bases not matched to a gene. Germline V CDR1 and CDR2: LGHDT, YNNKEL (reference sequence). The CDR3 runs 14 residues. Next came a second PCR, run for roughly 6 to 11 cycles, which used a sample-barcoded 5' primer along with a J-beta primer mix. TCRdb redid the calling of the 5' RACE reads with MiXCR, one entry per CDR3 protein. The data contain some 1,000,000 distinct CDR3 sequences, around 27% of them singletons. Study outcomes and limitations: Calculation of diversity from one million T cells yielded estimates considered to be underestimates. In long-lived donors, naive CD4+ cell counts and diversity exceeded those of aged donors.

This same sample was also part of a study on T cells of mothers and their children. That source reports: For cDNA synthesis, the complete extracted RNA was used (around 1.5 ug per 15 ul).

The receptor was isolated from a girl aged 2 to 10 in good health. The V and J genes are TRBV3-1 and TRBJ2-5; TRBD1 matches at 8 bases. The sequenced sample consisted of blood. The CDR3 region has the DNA TGTGCCAGCAGGGGACAGGTCTTTCAAGAGACCCAGTACTTC. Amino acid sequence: CASRGQVFQETQYF.